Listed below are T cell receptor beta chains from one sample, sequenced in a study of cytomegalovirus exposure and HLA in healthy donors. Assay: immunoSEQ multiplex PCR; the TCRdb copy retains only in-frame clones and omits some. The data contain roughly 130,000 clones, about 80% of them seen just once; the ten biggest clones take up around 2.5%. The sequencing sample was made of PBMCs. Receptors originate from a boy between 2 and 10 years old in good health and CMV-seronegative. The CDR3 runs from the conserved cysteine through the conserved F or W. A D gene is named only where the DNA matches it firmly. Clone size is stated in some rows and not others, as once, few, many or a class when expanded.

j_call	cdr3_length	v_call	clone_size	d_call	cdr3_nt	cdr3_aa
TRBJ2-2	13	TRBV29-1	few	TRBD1	TGCAGCGTTCGGACAGGGGCAGGCGGGGAGCTGTTTTTT	CSVRTGAGGELFF
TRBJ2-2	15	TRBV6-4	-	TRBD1	TGTGCCAGCAGTGAAGGGACAGCCGACACCGGGGAGCTGTTTTTT	CASSEGTADTGELFF
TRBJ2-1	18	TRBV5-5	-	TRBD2	TGTGCCAGCAGCTCCTTCGCCGACCTAGCGGGAGGGCCGAATGAGCAGTTCTTC	CASSSFADLAGGPNEQFF
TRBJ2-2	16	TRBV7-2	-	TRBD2	TGTGCCAGCAGCAGAATAGCGGGAGTGGGAACCGGGGAGCTGTTTTTT	CASSRIAGVGTGELFF
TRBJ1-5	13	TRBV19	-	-	TGTGCCAGTAGTTCCTGGACAGTACAGCCCCAGCATTTT	CASSSWTVQPQHF
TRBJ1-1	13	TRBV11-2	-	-	TGTGCCAGCAGCCGGGAGAGGACGTCTGAAGCTTTCTTT	CASSRERTSEAFF
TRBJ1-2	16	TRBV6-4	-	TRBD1	TGTGCCAGCAGTGATGGAGAAGGGACAGGGAACTATGGCTACACCTTC	CASSDGEGTGNYGYTF
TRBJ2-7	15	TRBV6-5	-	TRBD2	TGTGCCAGCAGTTCAGCGGGGTGGAACTCCTACGAGCAGTACTTC	CASSSAGWNSYEQYF
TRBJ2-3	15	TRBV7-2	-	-	TGTGCCAGCAGCTTAGGAATACTTCGCACAGATACGCAGTATTTT	CASSLGILRTDTQYF
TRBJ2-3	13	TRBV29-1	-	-	TGCAGCGTCCCCGCAGGGGGGAGGGATACGCAGTATTTT	CSVPAGGRDTQYF
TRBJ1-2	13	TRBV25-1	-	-	TGTGCCAGCAGTGAGGTCCAGGCCTATGGCTACACCTTC	CASSEVQAYGYTF
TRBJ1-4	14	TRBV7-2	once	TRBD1	TGTGCCAGCAGCAGAGACAGGGGGGATGAAGTACTGTTTTTT	CASSRDRGDEVLFF
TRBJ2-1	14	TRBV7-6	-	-	TGTGCCAGCAGCTTACGAGGGACCTACAATGAGCAGTTCTTC	CASSLRGTYNEQFF
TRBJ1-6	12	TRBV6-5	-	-	TGTGCCAGCAGTCAGGGCAATTCACCCCTCCACTTT	CASSQGNSPLHF
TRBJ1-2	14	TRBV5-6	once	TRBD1	TGTGCCAGCAGCTTGGTGACAGGGGTATATGGCTACACCTTC	CASSLVTGVYGYTF
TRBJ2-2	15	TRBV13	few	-	TGTGCCAGCAGCTATAGGTTCCCGGGGACCGGGGAGCTGTTTTTT	CASSYRFPGTGELFF
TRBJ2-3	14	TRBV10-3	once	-	TGTGCCATCAGTGAGGTACAGGACACAGATACGCAGTATTTT	CAISEVQDTDTQYF
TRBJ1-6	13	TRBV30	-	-	TGTGCCTGGAGTACAGGGCCGGGTGAACCCCTCCACTTT	CAWSTGPGEPLHF
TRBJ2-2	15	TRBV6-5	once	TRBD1	TGTGCCAGCACCCTCGGACAGGGGATGACCGGGGAGCTGTTTTTT	CASTLGQGMTGELFF
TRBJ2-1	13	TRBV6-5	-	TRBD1	TGTGCCAGCAGTTACTGGACAGGGAATGAGCAGTTCTTC	CASSYWTGNEQFF
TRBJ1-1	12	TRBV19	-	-	TGTGCCAGTAGTTGGGGGGATACTGAAGCTTTCTTT	CASSWGDTEAFF
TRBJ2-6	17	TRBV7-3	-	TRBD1	TGTGCCAGCAGCTCACCCCGACAGGGAGCTGGGGCCAACGTCCTGACTTTC	CASSSPRQGAGANVLTF
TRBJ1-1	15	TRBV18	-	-	TGTGCCAGCTCACCGTCCCCCGGCAGGAGGACTGAAGCTTTCTTT	CASSPSPGRRTEAFF
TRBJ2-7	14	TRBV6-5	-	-	TGTGCCAGCAGCAATGGACAGTACTCCTACGAGCAGTACTTC	CASSNGQYSYEQYF
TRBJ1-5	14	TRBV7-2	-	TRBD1	TGTGCCAGCAGCTTGCGGACAGGTGATCAGCCCCAGCATTTT	CASSLRTGDQPQHF
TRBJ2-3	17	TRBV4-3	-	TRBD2	TGCGCCAGCAGCCAAGATCAAGCGGGGATACGCACAGATACGCAGTATTTT	CASSQDQAGIRTDTQYF
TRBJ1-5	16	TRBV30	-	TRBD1	TGTGCCTGGAGTATGGCACGGACAGGGCAGGAACAGCCCCAGCATTTT	CAWSMARTGQEQPQHF
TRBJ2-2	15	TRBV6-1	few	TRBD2	TGTGCCAGCAGCCTAGCGGGGGACAACACCGGGGAGCTGTTTTTT	CASSLAGDNTGELFF